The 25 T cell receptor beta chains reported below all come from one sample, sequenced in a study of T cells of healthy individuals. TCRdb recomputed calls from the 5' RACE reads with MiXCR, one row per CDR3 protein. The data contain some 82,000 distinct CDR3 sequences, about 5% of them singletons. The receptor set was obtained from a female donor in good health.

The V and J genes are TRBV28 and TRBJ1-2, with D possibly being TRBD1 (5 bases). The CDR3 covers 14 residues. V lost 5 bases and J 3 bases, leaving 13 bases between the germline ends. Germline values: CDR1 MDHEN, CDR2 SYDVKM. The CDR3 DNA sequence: TGTGCCAGCAGTCTCACGACAGCGTACTATGGCTACACCTTC. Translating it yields CASSLTTAYYGYTF.

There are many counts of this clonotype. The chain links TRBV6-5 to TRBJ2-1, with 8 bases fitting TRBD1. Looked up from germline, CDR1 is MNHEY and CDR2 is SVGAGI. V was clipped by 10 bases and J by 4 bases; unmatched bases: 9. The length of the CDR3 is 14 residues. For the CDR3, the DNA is TGTGCCATCTCAACAGGGGGAGTTTACAATGAGCAGTTCTTC. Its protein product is CAISTGGVYNEQFF.

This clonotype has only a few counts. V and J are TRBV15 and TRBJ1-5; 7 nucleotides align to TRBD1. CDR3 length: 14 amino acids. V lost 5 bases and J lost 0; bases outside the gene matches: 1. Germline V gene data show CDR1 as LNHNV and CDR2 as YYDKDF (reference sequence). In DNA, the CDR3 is TGTGCCACCAGCCGGGACAGTAGCAATCAGCCCCAGCATTTT. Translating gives CATSRDSSNQPQHF.

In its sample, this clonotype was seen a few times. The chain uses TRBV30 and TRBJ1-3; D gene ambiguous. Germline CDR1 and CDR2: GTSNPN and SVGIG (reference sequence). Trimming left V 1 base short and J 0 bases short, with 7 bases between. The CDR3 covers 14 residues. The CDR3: CAWSGALSGNTIYF. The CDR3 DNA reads TGTGCCTGGAGTGGAGCTCTCTCTGGAAACACCATATATTTT.

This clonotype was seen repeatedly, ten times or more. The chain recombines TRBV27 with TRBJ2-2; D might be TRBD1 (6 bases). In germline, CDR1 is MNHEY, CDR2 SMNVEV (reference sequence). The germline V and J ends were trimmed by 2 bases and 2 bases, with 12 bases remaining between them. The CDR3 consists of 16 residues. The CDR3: CASSLTGPTNTGELFF. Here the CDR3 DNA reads TGTGCCAGCAGTTTAACAGGGCCGACCAACACCGGGGAGCTGTTTTTT.

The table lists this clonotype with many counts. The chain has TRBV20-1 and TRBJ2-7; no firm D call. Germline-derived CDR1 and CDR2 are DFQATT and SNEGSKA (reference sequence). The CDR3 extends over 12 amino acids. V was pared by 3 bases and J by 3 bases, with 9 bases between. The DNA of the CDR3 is TGCAGTGCTAGTAACAGAGACTACGAGCAGTACTTC. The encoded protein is CSASNRDYEQYF.

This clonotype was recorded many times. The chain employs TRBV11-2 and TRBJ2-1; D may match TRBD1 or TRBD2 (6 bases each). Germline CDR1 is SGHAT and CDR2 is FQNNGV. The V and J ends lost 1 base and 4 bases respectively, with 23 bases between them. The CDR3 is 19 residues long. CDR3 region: CASSLGLEGEAESYNEQFF. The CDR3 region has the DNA TGTGCCAGCAGCTTAGGGTTGGAGGGGGAAGCGGAGTCGTACAATGAGCAGTTCTTC.

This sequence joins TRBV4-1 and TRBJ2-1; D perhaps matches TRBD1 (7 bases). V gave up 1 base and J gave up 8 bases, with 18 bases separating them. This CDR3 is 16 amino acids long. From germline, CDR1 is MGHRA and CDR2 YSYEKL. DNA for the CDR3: TGCGCCAGCAGCCAAGCCCCCTACAGGGGAGGCGATGAGCAGTTCTTC. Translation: CASSQAPYRGGDEQFF.

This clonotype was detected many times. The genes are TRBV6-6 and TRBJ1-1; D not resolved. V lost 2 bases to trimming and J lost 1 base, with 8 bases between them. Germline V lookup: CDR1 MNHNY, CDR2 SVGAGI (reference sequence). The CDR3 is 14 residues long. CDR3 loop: CASSYDRGNTEAFF. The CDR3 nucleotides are TGTGCCAGCAGTTACGACCGGGGGAACACTGAAGCTTTCTTT.

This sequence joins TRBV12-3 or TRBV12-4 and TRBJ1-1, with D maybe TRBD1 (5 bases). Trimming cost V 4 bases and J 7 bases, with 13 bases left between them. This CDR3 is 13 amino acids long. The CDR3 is CASSSRERGEAFF. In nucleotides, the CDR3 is TGTGCCAGCAGTTCCAGGGAGAGGGGTGAAGCTTTCTTT.

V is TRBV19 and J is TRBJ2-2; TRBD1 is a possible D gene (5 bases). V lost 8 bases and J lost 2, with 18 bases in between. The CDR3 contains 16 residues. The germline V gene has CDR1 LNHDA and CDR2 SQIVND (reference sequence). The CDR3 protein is CASVRRQGTNTGELFF. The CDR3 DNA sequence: TGTGCCAGTGTGCGTCGGCAGGGTACTAACACCGGGGAGCTGTTTTTT. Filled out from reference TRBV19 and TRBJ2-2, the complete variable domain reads DGGITQSPKYLFRKEGQNVTLSCEQNLNHDAMYWYRQDPGQGLRLIYYSQIVNDFQKGDIAEGYSVSREKKESFPLTVTSAQKNPTAFYLCASVRRQGTNTGELFFGEGSRLTVL.

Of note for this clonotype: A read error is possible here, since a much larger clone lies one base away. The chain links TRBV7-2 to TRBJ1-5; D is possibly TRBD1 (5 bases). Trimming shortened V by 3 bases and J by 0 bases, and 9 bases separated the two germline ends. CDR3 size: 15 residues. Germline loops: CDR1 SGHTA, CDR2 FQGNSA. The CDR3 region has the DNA TGTGCCAGCAGCTTGGGGGTTTATAGCAATCAGCCCCAGCATTTT. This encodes CASSLGVYSNQPQHF.

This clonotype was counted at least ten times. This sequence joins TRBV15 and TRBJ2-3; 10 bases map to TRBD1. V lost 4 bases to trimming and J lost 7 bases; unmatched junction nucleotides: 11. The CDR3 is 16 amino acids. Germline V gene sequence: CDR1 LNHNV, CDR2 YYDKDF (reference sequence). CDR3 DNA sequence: TGTGCCACCAGCACCCGACAGGGGGCTTATGTCTATACGCAGTATTTT. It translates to CATSTRQGAYVYTQYF.

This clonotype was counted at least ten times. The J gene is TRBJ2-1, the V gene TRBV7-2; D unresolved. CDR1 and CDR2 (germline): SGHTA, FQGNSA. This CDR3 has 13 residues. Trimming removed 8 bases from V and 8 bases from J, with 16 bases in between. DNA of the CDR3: TGTGCCAGCGTCGCGACTCCGAGCGATGAGCAGTTCTTC. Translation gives CASVATPSDEQFF.

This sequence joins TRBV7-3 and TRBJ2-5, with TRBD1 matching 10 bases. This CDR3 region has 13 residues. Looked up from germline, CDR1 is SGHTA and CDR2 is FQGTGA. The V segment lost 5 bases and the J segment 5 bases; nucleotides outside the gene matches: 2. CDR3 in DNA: TGTGCCAGCAGCCGGGACAGGGGTGAGACCCAGTACTTC. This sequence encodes CASSRDRGETQYF. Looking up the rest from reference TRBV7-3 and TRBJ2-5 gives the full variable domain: GAGVSQTPSNKVTEKGKYVELRCDPISGHTALYWYRQSLGQGPEFLIYFQGTGAADDSGLPNDRFFAVRPEGSVSTLKIQRTERGDSAVYLCASSRDRGETQYFGPGTRLLVL.

CDR3 sequence: CASGPGMGDNEQFF. DNA of the CDR3: TGCGCCAGCGGGCCCGGGATGGGAGACAATGAGCAGTTCTTC. The chain employs TRBV4-3 and TRBJ2-1; a possible D gene is TRBD2 (5 bases). CDR3 length: 14 residues. The V end lost 8 bases, the J end lost 5 bases, and 16 bases lay between the germline ends. In germline, CDR1 is LGHNA, CDR2 YSLEER.

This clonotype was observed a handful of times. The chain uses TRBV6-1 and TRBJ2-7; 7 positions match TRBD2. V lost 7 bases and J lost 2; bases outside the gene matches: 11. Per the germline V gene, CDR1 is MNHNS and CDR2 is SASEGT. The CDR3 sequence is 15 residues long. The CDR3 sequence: CASTVRREFPYEQYF. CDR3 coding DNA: TGTGCCAGCACTGTGCGGCGGGAGTTTCCCTACGAGCAGTACTTC.

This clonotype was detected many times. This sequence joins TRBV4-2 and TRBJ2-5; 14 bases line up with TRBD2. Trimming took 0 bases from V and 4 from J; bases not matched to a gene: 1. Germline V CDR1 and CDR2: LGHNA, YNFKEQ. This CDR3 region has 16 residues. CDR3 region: CASSQEGLAGGETQYF. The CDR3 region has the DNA TGTGCCAGCAGCCAAGAAGGACTAGCGGGAGGAGAGACCCAGTACTTC.

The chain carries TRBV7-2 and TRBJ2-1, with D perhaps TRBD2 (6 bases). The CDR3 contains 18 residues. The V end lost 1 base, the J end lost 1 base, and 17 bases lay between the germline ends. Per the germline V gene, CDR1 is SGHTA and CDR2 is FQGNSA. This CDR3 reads CASSLGGPGDGSYNEQFF. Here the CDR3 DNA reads TGTGCCAGCAGCTTAGGGGGACCGGGGGACGGTTCCTACAATGAGCAGTTCTTC.

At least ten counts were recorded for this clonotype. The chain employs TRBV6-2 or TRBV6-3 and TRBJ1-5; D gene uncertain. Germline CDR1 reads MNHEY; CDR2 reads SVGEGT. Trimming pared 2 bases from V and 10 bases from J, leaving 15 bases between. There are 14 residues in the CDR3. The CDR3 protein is CASSYREIFPPQHF. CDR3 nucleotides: TGTGCCAGCAGTTACAGGGAGATTTTTCCTCCCCAGCATTTT.

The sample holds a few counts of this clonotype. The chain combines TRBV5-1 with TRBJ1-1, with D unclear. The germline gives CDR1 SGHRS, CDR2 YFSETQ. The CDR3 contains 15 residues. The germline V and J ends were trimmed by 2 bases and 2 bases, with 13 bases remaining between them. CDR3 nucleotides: TGCGCCAGCAGCTTTGCTCCTGAGACCAACACTGAAGCTTTCTTT. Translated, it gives CASSFAPETNTEAFF.

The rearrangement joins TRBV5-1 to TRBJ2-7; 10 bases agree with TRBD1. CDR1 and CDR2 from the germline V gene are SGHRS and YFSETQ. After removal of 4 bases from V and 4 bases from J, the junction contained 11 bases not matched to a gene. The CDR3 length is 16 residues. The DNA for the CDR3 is TGCGCCAGCAGCCTACTGAGACAGGGGGCGCAGTACGAGCAGTACTTC. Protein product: CASSLLRQGAQYEQYF. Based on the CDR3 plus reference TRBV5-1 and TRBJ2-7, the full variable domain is KAGVTQTPRYLIKTRGQQVTLSCSPISGHRSVSWYQQTPGQGLQFLFEYFSETQRNKGNFPGRFSGRQFSNSRSEMNVSTLELGDSALYLCASSLLRQGAQYEQYFGPGTRLTVT.

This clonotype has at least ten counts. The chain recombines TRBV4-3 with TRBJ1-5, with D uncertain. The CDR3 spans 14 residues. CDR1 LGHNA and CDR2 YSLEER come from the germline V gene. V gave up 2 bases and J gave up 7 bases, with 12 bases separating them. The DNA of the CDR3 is TGCGCCAGCAGCCAATTCCCGGGCGAACAGCCCCAGCATTTT. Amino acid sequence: CASSQFPGEQPQHF.

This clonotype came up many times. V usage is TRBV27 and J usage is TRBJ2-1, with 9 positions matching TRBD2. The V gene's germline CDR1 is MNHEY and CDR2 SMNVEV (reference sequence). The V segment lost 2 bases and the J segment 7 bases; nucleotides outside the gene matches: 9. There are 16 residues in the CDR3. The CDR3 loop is CASSLRGLATSNEQFF. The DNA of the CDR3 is TGTGCCAGCAGTTTAAGGGGACTAGCTACTTCGAATGAGCAGTTCTTC.

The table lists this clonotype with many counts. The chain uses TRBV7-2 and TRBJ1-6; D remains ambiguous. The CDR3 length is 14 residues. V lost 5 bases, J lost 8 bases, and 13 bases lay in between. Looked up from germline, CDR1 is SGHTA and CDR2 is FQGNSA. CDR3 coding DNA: TGTGCCAGCAGCGGGGTCATTATTGATTCACCCCTCCACTTT. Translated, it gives CASSGVIIDSPLHF.